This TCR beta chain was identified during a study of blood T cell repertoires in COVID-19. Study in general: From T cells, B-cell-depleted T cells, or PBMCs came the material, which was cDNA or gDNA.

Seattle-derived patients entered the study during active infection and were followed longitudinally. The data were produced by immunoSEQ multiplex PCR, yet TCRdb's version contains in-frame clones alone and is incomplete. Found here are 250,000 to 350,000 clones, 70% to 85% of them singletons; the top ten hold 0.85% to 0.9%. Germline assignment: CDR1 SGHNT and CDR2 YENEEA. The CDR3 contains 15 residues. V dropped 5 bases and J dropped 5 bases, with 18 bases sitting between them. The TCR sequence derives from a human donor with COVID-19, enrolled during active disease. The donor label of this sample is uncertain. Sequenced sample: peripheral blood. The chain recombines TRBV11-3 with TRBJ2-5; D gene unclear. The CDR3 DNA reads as TGTGCCAGCAGCCCCCGTTCGAACTTTCCGGAGACCCAGTACTTC. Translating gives CASSPRSNFPETQYF.